This T cell receptor (beta chain) appears in the sequencing data of a study of long-term antiretroviral therapy in people with HIV. Sequencing relied on immunoSEQ assay v3.0, run at survey level. TCRdb's table, derived via immunoSEQ multiplex PCR, lists solely in-frame clones and lacks some. The profile covers around 31,000 clones, with approximately 83% appearing a single time and 3% to 4.5% taken by the ten largest. There are 13 residues in the CDR3. The V and J ends lost 6 bases and 7 bases respectively, with 15 bases between them. The V gene's germline CDR1 is SNHLY and CDR2 FYNNEI. As concerns this clone: Its target is unknown.

Findings of the study overall: ART-treated samples gained diversity yet remained below transplant donor controls. Across all time points, the repertoire was dominated by clones that expanded before ART.

Researchers secured at least one pre-ART and at least two post-ART PBMC samples from each donor. Cryopreserved PBMC, at roughly 0.85-11 million per sample, were present before DNA extraction. The chain couples TRBV2 to TRBJ1-2; possibly TRBD1 for D (5 bases). Sequenced here: unsorted PBMCs, sampled 0.8 years before starting antiretroviral therapy. This receptor was identified in a man aged 18 to 30 with HIV. This CDR3 is CASRVLFRGGYTF. As DNA, the CDR3 is TGTGCCAGCAGGGTTCTTTTTAGGGGTGGCTACACCTTC. The full variable domain, in which reference TRBV2 and TRBJ1-2 provide the parts outside the CDR3, is EPEVTQTPSHQVTQMGQEVILRCVPISNHLYFYWYRQILGQKVEFLVSFYNNEISEKSEIFDDQFSVERPDGSNFTLKIRSTKLEDSAMYFCASRVLFRGGYTFGSGTRLTVV.